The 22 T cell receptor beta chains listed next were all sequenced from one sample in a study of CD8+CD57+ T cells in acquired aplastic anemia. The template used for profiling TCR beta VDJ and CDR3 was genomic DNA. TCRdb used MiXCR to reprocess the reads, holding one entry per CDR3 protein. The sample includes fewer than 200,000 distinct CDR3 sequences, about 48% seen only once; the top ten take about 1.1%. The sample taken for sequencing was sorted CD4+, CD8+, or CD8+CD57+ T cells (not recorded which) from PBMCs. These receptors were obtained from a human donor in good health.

CDR3 sequence: CASSGGAGQRQTQYF. CDR3 DNA sequence: TGTGCCAGCAGCGGGGGGGCCGGGCAGCGCCAGACCCAGTACTTC. The V gene is TRBV9, the J gene TRBJ2-5; D tentatively fits TRBD1 or TRBD2 (6 bases each). CDR3 length: 15 amino acids. The V end lost 3 bases, the J end lost 6 bases, and 18 bases lay between the germline ends. Looked up from germline, CDR1 is SGDLS and CDR2 is YYNGEE.

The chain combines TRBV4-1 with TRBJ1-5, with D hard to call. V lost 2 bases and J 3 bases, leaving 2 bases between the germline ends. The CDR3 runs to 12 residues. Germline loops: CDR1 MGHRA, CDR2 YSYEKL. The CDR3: CASSQINQPQHF. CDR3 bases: TGCGCCAGCAGCCAAATCAATCAGCCCCAGCATTTT.

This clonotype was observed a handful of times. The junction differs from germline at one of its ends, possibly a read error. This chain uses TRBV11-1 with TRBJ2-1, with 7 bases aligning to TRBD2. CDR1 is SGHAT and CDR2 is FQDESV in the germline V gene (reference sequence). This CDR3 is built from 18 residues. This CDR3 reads CASGSGTTTRTSCNEQFF. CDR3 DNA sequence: TGTGCCAGCGGCTCCGGGACTACGACTAGAACCTCCTGCAATGAGCAGTTCTTC.

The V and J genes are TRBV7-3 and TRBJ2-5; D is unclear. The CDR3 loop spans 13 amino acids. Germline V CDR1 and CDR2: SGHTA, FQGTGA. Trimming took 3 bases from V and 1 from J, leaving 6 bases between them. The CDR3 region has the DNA TGTGCCAGCAGCTTTGGGTCCCAAGAGACCCAGTACTTC. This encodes CASSFGSQETQYF.

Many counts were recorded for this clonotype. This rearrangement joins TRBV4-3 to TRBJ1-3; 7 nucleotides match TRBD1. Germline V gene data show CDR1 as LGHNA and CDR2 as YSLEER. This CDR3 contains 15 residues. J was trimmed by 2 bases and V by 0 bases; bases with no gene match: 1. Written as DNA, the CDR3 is TGCGCCAGCAGCCAAGAGGACAGGACTGGAAACACCATATATTTT. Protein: CASSQEDRTGNTIYF.

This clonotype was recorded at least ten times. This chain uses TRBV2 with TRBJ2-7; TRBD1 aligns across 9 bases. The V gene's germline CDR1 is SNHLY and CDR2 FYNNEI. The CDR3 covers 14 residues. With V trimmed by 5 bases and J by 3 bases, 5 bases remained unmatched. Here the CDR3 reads CASSSPGQGYEQYF. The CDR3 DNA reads TGTGCCAGCAGTTCACCGGGACAGGGCTACGAGCAGTACTTC.

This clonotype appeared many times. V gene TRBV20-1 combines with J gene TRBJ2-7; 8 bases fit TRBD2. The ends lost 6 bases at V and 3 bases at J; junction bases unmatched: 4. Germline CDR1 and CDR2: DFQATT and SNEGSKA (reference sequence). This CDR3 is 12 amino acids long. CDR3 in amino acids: CSAPGLVYEQYF. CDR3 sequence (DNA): TGCAGTGCCCCGGGACTAGTCTACGAGCAGTACTTC.

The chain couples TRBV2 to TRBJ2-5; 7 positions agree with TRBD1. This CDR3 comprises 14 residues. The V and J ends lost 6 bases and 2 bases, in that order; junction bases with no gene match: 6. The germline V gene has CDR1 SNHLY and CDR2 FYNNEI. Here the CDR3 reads CASRRWTGQETQYF. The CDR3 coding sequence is TGTGCCAGCAGAAGGTGGACAGGACAAGAGACCCAGTACTTC.

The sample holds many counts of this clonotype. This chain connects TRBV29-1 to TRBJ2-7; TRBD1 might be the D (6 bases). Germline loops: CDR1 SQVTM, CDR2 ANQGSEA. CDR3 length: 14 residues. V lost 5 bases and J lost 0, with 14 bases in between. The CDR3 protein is CSVWGQAGSYEQYF. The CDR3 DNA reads TGCAGCGTTTGGGGGCAGGCCGGCTCCTACGAGCAGTACTTC.

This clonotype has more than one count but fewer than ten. CDR3 sequence reads: CASSVALPGTSGRSGTGELFF. The DNA for the CDR3 is TGTGCCAGCAGCGTAGCCCTACCAGGGACTAGCGGGAGGTCAGGTACCGGGGAGCTGTTTTTT. The genes are TRBV9 and TRBJ2-2; 15 positions agree with TRBD2. Germline values: CDR1 SGDLS, CDR2 YYNGEE. Unmatched junction bases numbered 14, after V lost 0 bases and J lost 5 bases. The CDR3 has 21 amino acids.

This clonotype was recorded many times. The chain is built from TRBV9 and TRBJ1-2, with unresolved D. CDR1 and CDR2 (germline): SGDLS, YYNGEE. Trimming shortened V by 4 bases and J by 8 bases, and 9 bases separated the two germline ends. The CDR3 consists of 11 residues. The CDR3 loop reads CASSYLSGYTF. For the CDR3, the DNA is TGTGCCAGCAGCTACCTGAGCGGCTACACCTTC.

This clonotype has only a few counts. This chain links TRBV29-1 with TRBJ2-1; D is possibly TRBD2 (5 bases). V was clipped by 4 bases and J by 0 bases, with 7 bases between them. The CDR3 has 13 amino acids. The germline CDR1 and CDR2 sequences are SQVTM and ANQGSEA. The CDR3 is CSVVGSSYNEQFF. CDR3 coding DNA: TGCAGCGTTGTAGGGAGCTCCTACAATGAGCAGTTCTTC.

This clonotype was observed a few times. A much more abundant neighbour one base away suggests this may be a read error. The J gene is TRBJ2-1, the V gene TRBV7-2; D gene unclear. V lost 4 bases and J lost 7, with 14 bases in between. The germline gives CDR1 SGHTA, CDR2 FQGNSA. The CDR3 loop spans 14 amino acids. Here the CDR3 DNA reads TGTGCCAGCAGCTCCCCGCACAACAGTAATGAGCAGTTCTTC. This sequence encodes CASSSPHNSNEQFF. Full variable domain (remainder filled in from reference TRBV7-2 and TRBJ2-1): GAGVSQSPSNKVTEKGKDVELRCDPISGHTALYWYRQSLGQGLEFLIYFQGNSAPDKSGLPSDRFSAERTGGSVSTLTIQRTQQEDSAVYLCASSSPHNSNEQFFGPGTRLTVL.

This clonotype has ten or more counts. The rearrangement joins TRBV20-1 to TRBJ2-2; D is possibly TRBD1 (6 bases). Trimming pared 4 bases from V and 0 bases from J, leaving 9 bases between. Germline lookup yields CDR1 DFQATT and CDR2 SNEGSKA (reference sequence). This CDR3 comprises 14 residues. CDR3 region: CSATGQTNTGELFF. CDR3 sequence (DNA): TGCAGTGCTACCGGACAGACGAACACCGGGGAGCTGTTTTTT.

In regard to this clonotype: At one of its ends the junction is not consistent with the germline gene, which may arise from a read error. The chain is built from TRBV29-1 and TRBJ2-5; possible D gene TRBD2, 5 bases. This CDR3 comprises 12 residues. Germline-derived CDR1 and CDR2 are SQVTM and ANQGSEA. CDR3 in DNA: TGCAGCGTTGTGGGTGTGGGAGAGACCCAGTACTTT. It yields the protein CSVVGVGETQYF.

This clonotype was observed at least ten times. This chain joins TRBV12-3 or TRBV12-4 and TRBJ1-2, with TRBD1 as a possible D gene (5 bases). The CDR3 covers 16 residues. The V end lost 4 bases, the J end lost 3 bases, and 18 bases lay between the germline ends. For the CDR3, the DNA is TGTGCCAGCAGTTCCCCTCGCGGGGCCTTCGACTATGGCTACACCTTC. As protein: CASSSPRGAFDYGYTF.

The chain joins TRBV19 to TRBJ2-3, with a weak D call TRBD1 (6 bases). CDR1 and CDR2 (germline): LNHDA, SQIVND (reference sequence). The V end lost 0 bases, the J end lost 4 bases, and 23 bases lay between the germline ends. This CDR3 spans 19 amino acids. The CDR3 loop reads CASSIDSFFGQGNPDTQYF. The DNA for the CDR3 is TGTGCCAGTAGTATAGATAGTTTCTTCGGGCAGGGGAACCCAGATACGCAGTATTTT. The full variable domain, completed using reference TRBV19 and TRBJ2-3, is DGGITQSPKYLFRKEGQNVTLSCEQNLNHDAMYWYRQDPGQGLRLIYYSQIVNDFQKGDIAEGYSVSREKKESFPLTVTSAQKNPTAFYLCASSIDSFFGQGNPDTQYFGPGTRLTVL.

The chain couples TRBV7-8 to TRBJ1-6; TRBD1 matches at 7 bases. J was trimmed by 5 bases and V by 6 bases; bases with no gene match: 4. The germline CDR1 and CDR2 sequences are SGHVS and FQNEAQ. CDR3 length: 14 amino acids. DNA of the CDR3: TGTGCCAGCAGAGGGACAGTCAATAATTCACCCCTCCACTTT. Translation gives CASRGTVNNSPLHF. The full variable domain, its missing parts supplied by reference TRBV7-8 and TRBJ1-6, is GAGVSQSPRYKVAKRGQDVALRCDPISGHVSLFWYQQALGQGPEFLTYFQNEAQLDKSGLPSDRFFAERPEGSVSTLKIQRTQQEDSAVYLCASRGTVNNSPLHFGNGTRLTVT.

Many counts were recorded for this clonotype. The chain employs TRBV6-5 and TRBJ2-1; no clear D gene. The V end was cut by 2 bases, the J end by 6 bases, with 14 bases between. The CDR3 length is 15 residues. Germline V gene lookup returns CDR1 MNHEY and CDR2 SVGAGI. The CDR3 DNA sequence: TGTGCCAGCAGTTACGGTCCCTCCCAGTCCAATGAGCAGTTCTTC. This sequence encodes CASSYGPSQSNEQFF.

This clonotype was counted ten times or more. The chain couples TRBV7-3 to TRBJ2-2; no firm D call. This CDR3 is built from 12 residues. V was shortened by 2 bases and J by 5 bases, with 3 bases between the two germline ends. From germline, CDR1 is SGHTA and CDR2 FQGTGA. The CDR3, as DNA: TGTGCCAGCAGCTTATATACCGGGGAGCTGTTTTTT. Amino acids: CASSLYTGELFF.

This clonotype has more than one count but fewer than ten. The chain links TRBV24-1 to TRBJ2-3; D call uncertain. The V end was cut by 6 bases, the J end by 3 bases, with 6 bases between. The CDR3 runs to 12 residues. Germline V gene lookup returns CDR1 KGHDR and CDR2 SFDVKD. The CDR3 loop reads CATSTRTDTQYF. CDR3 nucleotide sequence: TGTGCCACCAGTACGCGGACAGATACGCAGTATTTT.

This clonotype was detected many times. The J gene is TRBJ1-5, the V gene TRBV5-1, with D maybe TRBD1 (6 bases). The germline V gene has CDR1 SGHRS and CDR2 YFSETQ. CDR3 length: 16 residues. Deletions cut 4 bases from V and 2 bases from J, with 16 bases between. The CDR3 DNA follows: TGCGCCAGCAGCGAAGGATACAGGGAGGGCAATCAGCCCCAGCATTTT. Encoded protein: CASSEGYREGNQPQHF.